Listed here is a single T cell receptor (beta chain). These data originate in a study of blood T cell repertoires in COVID-19. Study details: Donors in the United States, Italy and Spain gave samples during acute or convalescent COVID-19. T cells, B-cell-depleted T cells, or PBMCs supplied cDNA or gDNA.

In the study's own analysis: The assay estimated nucleated cells by amplifying reference gene primers. Produced via immunoSEQ multiplex PCR; TCRdb's table is partial and in-frame only. Clone size and the V and J calls come from that table; the DNA yielded D and trimming. The repertoire consists of under 100,000 clones, with 70% to 90% occurring once and the leading ten covering about a sixth. Germline assignment: CDR1 LGHNA and CDR2 YSLEER. The V and J ends lost 1 base and 5 bases respectively, with 11 bases between them. The CDR3 loop spans 14 amino acids. This clonotype was obtained from a human donor in a cohort sampled during active COVID-19. The sample comprised peripheral blood. V usage is TRBV4-3 and J usage is TRBJ2-5; possibly TRBD2 for D (5 bases). CDR3 nucleotides: TGCGCCAGCAGCCAAGCTTCGGGGTTGGAGACCCAGTACTTC. Protein product: CASSQASGLETQYF.